The 8 T cell receptor beta chains below were found in one sample sequenced in a study of OX40 agonist ivuxolimab in advanced cancers. This table comes from immunoSEQ multiplex PCR, and its TCRdb copy is limited to in-frame clones, with some not included. The data contain 80,000 or so clones, 90% of them singletons. Sequences were derived from CD4+ or CD8+ T cells sorted from blood, sampled in a trial of the OX40 agonist ivuxolimab. The receptors come from an adult with an advanced solid tumor such as melanoma, head and neck, liver or kidney cancer.

V usage is TRBV7-2 and J usage is TRBJ2-7; 8 bases are a match to TRBD2. V trimming: 1 base; J trimming: 0 bases; junction bases outside the gene matches: 5. The CDR3 is 16 amino acids. Germline assignment: CDR1 SGHTA and CDR2 FQGNSA. The DNA for the CDR3 is TGTGCCAGCAGCTTAGTGCCAGCGGGGGTCTCCTACGAGCAGTACTTC. Translation gives CASSLVPAGVSYEQYF.

In its sample, this clone was seen once. The chain couples TRBV29-1 to TRBJ2-3; 11 bases match TRBD1. This CDR3 has 14 residues. Trimming took 7 bases from V and 6 from J; bases not matched to a gene: 9. Germline V gene data show CDR1 as SQVTM and CDR2 as ANQGSEA. The CDR3 DNA sequence: TGCAGCGGGGCCCGGGACAGGGGGTTCGATACGCAGTATTTT. This gives the protein CSGARDRGFDTQYF.

CDR3 amino acids: CASGLAILGGGKETQYF. CDR3 nucleotides: TGTGCTAGTGGTTTGGCAATTCTGGGAGGAGGGAAAGAGACCCAGTACTTC. This chain uses TRBV12-5 with TRBJ2-5; D might be TRBD2 (6 bases). The CDR3 length is 17 residues. Germline loops: CDR1 LGHNT, CDR2 FRNRAP. Trimming pared 1 base from V and 3 bases from J, leaving 18 bases between.

On this clone itself: The identical CDR3 is also encoded by other nucleotide sequences in the sample. The chain joins TRBV19 to TRBJ2-2; D gene uncertain. V was clipped by 4 bases and J by 2 bases, with 11 bases between them. CDR3 length: 15 amino acids. CDR1 LNHDA and CDR2 SQIVND come from the germline V gene (reference sequence). The CDR3, as DNA: TGTGCCAGTAGTAACCCCGGACGTAACACCGGGGAGCTGTTTTTT. It is translated as CASSNPGRNTGELFF.

The chain recombines TRBV7-9 with TRBJ2-1; possibly TRBD1 for D (6 bases). CDR1 is SEHNR and CDR2 is FQNEAQ in the germline V gene (reference sequence). CDR3 length equals 15 residues. The V and J ends lost 1 base and 8 bases respectively, with 15 bases between them. The CDR3 sequence: CASSLVQGSGDEQFF. In nucleotides, the CDR3 is TGTGCCAGCAGCTTAGTACAGGGTAGTGGGGATGAGCAGTTCTTC. The whole variable domain, remainder taken from reference TRBV7-9 and TRBJ2-1, is DTGVSQNPRHKITKRGQNVTFRCDPISEHNRLYWYRQTLGQGPEFLTYFQNEAQLEKSRLLSDRFSAERPKGSFSTLEIQRTEQGDSAMYLCASSLVQGSGDEQFFGPGTRLTVL.

This clone was seen once. The chain uses TRBV5-1 and TRBJ1-4, with no clear D. The CDR3 extends over 15 amino acids. Germline CDR1 is SGHRS and CDR2 is YFSETQ. The germline V and J ends were trimmed by 0 bases and 5 bases, with 11 bases remaining between them. CDR3: CASSLAAGPNEKLFF. The CDR3 bases are TGCGCCAGCAGCTTGGCGGCCGGCCCCAATGAAAAACTGTTTTTT.

The chain employs TRBV6-4 and TRBJ2-3; TRBD2 matches 7 bases. The V gene's germline CDR1 is MRHNA and CDR2 SNTAGT. V was clipped by 2 bases and J by 1 base; unmatched bases: 0. The CDR3 has 14 residues. The CDR3 coding sequence is TGTGCCAGCAGTGACCTAGCGGGCACAGATACGCAGTATTTT. It codes for CASSDLAGTDTQYF.

This clone was found once. Germline and junction disagree at one end, which may indicate a read error. V gene TRBV10-1 combines with J gene TRBJ1-1; D is unresolved. Germline V gene data show CDR1 as WNHNN and CDR2 as SYGVQD (reference sequence). The CDR3 loop spans 14 amino acids. The CDR3 bases are TGCGTCAGCACCGAGACCGACTTTAACACTGAAGCTTTCTTT. Its translation is CVSTETDFNTEAFF.